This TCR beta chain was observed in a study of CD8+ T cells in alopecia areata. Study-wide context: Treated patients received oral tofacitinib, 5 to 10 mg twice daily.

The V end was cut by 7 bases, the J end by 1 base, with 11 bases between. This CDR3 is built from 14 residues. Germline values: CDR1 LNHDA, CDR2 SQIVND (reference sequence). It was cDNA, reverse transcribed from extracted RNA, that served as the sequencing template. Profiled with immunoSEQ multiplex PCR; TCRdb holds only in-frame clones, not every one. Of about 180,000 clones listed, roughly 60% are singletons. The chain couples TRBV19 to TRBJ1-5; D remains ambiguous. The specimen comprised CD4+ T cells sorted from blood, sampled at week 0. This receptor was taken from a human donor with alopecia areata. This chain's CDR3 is CASTLVGSNQPQHF. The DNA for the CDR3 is TGTGCCAGTACCCTGGTGGGCAGCAATCAGCCCCAGCATTTT.